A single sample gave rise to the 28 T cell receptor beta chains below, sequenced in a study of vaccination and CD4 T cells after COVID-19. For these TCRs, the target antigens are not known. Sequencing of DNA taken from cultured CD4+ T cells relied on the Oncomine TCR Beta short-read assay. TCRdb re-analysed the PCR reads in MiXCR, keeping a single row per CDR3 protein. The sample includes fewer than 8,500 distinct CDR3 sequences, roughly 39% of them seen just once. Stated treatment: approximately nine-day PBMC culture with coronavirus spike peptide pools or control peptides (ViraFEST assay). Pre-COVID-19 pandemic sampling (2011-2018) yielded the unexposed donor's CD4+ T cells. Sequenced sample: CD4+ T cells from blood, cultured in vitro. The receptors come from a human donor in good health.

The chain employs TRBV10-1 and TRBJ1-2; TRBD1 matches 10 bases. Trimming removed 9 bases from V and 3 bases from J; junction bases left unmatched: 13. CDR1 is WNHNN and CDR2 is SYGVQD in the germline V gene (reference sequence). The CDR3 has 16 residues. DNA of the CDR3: TGCGCCAGACAAGGGTCCGGCGGGACAGGGGACTATGGCTACACCTTC. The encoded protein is CARQGSGGTGDYGYTF.

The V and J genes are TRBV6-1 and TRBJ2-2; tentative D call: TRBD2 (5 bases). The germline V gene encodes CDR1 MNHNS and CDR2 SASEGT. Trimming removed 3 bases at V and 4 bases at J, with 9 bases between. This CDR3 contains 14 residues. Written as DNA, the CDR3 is TGTGCCAGCAGTGAGCTAGGACTCACCGGGGAGCTGTTTTTT. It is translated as CASSELGLTGELFF.

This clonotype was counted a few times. The CDR3 sequence is CASSLEGSTSTDTQYF. The CDR3 DNA follows: TGTGCCAGCAGCTTAGAAGGATCCACTAGCACAGATACGCAGTATTTT. The chain is built from TRBV7-2 and TRBJ2-3, with D uncertain. V lost 1 base and J 0 bases, leaving 11 bases between the germline ends. This CDR3 has 16 residues. CDR1 is SGHTA and CDR2 is FQGNSA in the germline V gene.

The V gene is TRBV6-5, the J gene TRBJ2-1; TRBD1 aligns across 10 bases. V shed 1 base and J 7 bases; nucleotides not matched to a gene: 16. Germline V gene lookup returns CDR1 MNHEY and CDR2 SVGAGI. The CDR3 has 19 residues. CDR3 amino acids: CASSYWKVDRGRVRNEQFF. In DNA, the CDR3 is TGTGCCAGCAGTTACTGGAAAGTAGACAGGGGGCGCGTCAGGAATGAGCAGTTCTTC.

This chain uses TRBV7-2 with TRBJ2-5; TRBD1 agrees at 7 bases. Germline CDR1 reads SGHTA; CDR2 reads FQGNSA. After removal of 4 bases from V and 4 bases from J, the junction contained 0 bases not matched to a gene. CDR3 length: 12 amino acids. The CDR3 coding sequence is TGTGCCAGCAGCTCAGGGGGAGAGACCCAGTACTTC. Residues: CASSSGGETQYF. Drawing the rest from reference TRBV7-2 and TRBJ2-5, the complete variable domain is GAGVSQSPSNKVTEKGKDVELRCDPISGHTALYWYRQSLGQGLEFLIYFQGNSAPDKSGLPSDRFSAERTGGSVSTLTIQRTQQEDSAVYLCASSSGGETQYFGPGTRLLVL.

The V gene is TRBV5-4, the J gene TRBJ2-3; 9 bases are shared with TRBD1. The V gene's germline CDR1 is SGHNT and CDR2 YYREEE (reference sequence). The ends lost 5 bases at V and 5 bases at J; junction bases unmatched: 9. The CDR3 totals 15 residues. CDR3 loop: CASREAGTGIDTQYF. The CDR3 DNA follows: TGTGCCAGCAGGGAGGCCGGGACAGGGATAGATACGCAGTATTTT. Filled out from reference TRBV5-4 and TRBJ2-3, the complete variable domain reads ETGVTQSPTHLIKTRGQQVTLRCSSQSGHNTVSWYQQALGQGPQFIFQYYREEENGRGNFPPRFSGLQFPNYSSELNVNALELDDSALYLCASREAGTGIDTQYFGPGTRLTVL.

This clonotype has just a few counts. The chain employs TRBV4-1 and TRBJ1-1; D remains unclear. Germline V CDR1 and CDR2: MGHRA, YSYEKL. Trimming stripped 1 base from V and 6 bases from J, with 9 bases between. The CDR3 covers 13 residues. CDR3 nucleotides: TGCGCCAGCAGCCAAGTTAGTGGGCCTGAAGCTTTCTTT. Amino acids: CASSQVSGPEAFF.

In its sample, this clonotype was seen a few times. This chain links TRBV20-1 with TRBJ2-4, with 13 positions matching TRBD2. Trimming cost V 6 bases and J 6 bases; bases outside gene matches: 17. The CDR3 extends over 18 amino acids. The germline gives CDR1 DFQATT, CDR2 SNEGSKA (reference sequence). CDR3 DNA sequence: TGCAGTGCACTCAGACTAGCGGGAGGCACTGGGGTGGGAAACATTCAGTACTTC. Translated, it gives CSALRLAGGTGVGNIQYF.

Here the CDR3 reads CSVEDQGRDGYGYTF. CDR3 bases: TGCAGCGTTGAAGATCAAGGGCGCGACGGCTATGGCTACACCTTC. The V call is TRBV29-1, the J call TRBJ1-2; no reliable D call. This CDR3 spans 15 amino acids. The V gene lost 0 bases and the J gene lost 4 bases, with 15 bases spanning the gap. The germline gives CDR1 SQVTM, CDR2 ANQGSEA.

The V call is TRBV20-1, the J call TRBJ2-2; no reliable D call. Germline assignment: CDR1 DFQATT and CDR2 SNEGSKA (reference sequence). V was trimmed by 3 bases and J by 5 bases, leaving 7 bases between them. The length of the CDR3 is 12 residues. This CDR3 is CSASVGTGELFF. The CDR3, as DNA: TGCAGTGCTAGCGTCGGGACCGGGGAGCTGTTTTTT.

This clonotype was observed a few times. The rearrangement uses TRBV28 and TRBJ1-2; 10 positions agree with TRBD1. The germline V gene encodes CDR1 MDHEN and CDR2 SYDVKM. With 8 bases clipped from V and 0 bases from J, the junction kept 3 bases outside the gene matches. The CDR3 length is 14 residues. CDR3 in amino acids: CASDRGPPNYGYTF. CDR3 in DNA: TGTGCCAGCGACAGGGGGCCACCTAACTATGGCTACACCTTC.

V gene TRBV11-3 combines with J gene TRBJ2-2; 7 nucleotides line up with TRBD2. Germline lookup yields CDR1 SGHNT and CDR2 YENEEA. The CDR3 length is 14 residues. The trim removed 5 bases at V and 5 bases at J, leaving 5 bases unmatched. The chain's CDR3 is CASSLSSGTGELFF. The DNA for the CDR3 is TGTGCCAGCAGCCTATCTAGCGGTACCGGGGAGCTGTTTTTT.

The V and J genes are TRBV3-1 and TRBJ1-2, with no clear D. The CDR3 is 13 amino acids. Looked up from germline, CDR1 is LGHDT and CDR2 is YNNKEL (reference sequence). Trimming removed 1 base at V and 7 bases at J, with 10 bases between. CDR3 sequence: CASSQGALGGYTF. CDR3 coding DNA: TGTGCCAGCAGCCAAGGAGCCCTCGGTGGCTACACCTTC.

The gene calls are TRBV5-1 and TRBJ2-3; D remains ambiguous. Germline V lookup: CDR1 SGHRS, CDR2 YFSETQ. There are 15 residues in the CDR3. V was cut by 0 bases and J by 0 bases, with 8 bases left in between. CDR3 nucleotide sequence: TGCGCCAGCAGCTTGGATGTCATCAGCACAGATACGCAGTATTTT. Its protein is CASSLDVISTDTQYF. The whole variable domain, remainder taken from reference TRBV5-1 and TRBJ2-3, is KAGVTQTPRYLIKTRGQQVTLSCSPISGHRSVSWYQQTPGQGLQFLFEYFSETQRNKGNFPGRFSGRQFSNSRSEMNVSTLELGDSALYLCASSLDVISTDTQYFGPGTRLTVL.

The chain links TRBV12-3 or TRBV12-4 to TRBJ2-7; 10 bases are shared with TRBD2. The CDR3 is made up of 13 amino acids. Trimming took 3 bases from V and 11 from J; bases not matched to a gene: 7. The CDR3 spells CASSFRLAGEEYF. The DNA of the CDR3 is TGTGCCAGCAGTTTCCGGCTAGCGGGGGAGGAGTACTTC.

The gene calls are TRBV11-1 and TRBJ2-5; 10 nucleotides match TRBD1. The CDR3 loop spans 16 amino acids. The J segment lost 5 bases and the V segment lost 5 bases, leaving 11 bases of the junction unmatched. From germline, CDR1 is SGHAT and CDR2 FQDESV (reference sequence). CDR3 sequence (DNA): TGTGCCAGCAGCCAAGACAGGGACAGGGGTCATGAGACCCAGTACTTC. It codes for CASSQDRDRGHETQYF.

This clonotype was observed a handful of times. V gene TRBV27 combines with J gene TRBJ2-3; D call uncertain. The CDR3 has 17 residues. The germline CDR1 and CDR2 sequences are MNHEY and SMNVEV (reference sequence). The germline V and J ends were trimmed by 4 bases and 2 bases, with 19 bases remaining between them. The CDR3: CASSSPFGLVDTDTQYF. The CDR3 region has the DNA TGTGCCAGCAGTTCGCCTTTCGGGCTCGTCGACACAGATACGCAGTATTTT.

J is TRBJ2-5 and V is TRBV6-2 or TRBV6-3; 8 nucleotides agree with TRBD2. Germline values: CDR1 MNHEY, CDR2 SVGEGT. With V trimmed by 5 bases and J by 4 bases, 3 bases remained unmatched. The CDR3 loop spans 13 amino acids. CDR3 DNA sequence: TGTGCCAGCAGTGAGACTAGCGCAGAGACCCAGTACTTC. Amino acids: CASSETSAETQYF.

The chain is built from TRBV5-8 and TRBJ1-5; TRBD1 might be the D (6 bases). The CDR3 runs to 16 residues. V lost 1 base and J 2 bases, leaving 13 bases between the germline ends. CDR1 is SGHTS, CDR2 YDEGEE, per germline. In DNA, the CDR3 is TGTGCCAGCAGCTTGTGGGGGCTTTCTGGCAATCAGCCCCAGCATTTT. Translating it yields CASSLWGLSGNQPQHF. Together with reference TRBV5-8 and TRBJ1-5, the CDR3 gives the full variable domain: EAGVTQSPTHLIKTRGQQATLRCSPISGHTSVYWYQQALGLGLQFLLWYDEGEERNRGNFPPRFSGRQFPNYSSELNVNALELEDSALYLCASSLWGLSGNQPQHFGDGTRLSIL.

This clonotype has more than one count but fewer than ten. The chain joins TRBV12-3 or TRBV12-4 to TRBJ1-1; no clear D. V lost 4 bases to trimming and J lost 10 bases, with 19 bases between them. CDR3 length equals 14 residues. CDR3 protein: CASSSALTLRGAFF. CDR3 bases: TGTGCCAGCAGTTCCGCTTTGACCCTACGGGGAGCTTTCTTT.

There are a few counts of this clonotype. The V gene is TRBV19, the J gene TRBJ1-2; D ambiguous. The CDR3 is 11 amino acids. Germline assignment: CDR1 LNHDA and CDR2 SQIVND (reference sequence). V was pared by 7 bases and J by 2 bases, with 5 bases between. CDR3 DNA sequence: TGTGCCAGTATTGGCAACTATGGCTACACCTTC. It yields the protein CASIGNYGYTF.

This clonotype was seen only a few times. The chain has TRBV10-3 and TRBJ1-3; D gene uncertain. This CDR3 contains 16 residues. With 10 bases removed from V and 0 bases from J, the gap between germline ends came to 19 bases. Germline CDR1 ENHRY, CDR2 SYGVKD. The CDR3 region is CATQSLAEYSGNTIYF. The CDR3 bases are TGTGCCACACAAAGCTTGGCGGAGTACTCTGGAAACACCATATATTTT.

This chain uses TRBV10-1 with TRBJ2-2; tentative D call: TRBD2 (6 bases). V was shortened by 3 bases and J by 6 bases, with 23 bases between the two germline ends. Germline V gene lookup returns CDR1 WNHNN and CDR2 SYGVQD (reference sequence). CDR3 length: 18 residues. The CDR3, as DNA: TGCGCCAGCAGTGAAAGCCGCGGGATACCTATAGGCTCCGGGGAGCTGTTTTTT. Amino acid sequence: CASSESRGIPIGSGELFF.

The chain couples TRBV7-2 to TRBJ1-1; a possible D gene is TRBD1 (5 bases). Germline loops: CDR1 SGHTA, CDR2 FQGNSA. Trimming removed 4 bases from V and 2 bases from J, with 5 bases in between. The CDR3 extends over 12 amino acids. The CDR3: CASSWDNTEAFF. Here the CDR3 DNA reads TGTGCCAGCAGCTGGGACAACACTGAAGCTTTCTTT.

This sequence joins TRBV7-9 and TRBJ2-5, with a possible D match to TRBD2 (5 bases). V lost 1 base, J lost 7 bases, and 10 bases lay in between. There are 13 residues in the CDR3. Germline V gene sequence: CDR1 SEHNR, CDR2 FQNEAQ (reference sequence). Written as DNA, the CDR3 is TGTGCCAGCAGCTTAGGGGGTGAGGGGACCCAGTACTTC. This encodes CASSLGGEGTQYF.

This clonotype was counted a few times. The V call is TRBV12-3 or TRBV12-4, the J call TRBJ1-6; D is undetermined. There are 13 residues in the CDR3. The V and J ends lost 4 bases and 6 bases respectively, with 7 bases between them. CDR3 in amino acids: CASSSRLNSPLHF. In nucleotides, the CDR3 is TGTGCCAGCAGTTCCCGACTTAATTCACCCCTCCACTTT.

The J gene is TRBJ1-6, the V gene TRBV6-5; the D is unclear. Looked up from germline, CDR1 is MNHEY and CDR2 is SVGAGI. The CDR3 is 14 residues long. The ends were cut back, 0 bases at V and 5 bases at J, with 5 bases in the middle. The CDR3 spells CASSYSSDNSPLHF. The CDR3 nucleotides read TGTGCCAGCAGTTACTCGTCGGATAATTCACCCCTCCACTTT.

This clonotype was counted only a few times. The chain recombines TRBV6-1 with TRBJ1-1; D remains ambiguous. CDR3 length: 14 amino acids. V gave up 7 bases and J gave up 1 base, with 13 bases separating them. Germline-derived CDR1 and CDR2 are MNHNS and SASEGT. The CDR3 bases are TGTGCCAGCAAAAACGGTCAAGCGAACACTGAAGCTTTCTTT. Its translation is CASKNGQANTEAFF.